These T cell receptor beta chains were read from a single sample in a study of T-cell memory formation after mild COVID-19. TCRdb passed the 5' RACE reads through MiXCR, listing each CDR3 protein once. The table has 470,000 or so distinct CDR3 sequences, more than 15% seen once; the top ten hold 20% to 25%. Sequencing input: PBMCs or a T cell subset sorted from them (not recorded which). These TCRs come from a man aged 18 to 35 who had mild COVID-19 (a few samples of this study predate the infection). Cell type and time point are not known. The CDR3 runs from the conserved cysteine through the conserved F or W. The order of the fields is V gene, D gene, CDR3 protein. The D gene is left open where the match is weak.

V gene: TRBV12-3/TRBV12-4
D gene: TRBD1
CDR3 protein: CASSSLDRVIETQYF

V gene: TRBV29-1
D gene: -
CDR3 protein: CSVAPTLGNTIYF

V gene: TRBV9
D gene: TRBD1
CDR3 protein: CASSPRDRLTYEQYF

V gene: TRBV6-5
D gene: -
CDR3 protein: CASSYGGGGSPDTQYF

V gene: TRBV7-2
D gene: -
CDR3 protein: CASSPAGTTVGETQYF

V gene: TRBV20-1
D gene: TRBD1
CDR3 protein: CSAAGTASYEQYF

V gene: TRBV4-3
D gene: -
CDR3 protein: CASSQDRNGYNEQFF

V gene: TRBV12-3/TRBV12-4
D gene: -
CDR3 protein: CASSLAQGQPQHF

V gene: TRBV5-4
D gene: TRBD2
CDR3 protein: CASSSGLAGGWGDTQYF

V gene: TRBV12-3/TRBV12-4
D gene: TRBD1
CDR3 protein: CASSTQTGGNQPQHF

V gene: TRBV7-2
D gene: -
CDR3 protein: CASSYSELNEQFF

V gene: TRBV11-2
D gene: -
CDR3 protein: CASSFREPYEQYF

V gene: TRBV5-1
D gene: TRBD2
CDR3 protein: CASSLDPGGQETQYF

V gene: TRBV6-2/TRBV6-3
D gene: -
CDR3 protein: CASSPTNAEQFF

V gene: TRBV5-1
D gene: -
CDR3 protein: CASSLSRGADTQYF

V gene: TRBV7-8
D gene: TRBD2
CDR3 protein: CASSFTSGEIQETQYF

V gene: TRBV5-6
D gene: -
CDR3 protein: CASSLPPQATYYGYTF

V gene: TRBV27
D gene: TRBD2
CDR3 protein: CASSFGTSGGRGLRYF

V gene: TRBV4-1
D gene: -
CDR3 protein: CASSQGASTEAFF

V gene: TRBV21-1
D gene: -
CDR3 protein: CASSNHREYNEQFF

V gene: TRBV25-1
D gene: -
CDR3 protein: CASSEPGNYGYTF

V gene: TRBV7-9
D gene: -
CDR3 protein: CAWGGDTEAFF

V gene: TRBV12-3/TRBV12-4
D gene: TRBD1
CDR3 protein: CASSPRTGLSGANVLTF

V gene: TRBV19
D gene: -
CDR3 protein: CASSSRPQDRLSGNTIYF

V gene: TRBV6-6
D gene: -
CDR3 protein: CASRESRDTQYF

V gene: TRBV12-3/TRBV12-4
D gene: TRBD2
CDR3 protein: CASNPGGMETQYF

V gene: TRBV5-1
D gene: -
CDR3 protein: CASSLEGDGTEAFF

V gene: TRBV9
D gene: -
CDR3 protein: CASSVQGVLDEQYF

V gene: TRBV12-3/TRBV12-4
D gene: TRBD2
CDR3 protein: CASSLQAGGPHEQFF

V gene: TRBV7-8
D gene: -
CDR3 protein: CASSLVMGSPLHF

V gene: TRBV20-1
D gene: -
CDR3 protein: CSAPVPREGGYTEAFF

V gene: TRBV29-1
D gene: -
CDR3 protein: CSVAPTGWNYEQYF

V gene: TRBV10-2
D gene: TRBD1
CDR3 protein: CASRSRQGRLKTDTQYF

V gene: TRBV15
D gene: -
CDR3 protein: CATSRGGRGPYEQYF

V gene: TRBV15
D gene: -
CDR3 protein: CATSDHRQETQYF

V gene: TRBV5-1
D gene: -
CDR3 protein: CASSLAQTIGTEAFF

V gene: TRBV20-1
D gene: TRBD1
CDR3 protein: CSARGGQDRTDTQYF

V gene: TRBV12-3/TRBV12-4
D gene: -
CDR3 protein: CASRGRGLAGNTIYF

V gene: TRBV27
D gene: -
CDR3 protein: CASSPGTHQETQYF

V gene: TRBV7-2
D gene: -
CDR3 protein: CASSFTGWSTDTQYF

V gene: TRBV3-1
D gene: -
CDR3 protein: CASSPPGGHLSYGYTF

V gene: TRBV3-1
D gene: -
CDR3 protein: CASSPSGENPLNTEAFF

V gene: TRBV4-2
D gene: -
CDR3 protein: CASSQDIGDTEAFF

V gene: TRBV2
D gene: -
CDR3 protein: CASSGGGRKQETQYF

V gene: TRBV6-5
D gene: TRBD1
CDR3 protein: CASSPGTGAHSPLHF

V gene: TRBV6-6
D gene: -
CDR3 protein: CASSRGPPGANVLTF